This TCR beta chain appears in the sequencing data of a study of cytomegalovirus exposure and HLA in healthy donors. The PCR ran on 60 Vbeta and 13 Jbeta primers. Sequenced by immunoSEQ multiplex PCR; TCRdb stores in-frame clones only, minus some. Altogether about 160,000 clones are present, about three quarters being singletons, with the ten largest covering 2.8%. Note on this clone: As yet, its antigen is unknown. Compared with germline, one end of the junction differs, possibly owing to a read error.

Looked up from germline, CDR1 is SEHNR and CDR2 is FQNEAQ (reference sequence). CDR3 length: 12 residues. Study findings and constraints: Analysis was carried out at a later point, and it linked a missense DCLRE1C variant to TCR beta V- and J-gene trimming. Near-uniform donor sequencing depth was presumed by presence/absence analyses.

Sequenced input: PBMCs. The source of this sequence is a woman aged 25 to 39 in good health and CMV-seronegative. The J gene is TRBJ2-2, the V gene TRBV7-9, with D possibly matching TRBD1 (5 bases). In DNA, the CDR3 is TGTTCCAGCAGCTTCGCAGGGGGGGAGCTGTTTTTT. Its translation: CSSSFAGGELFF. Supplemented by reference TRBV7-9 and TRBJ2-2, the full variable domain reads DTGVSQNPRHKITKRGQNVTFRCDPISEHNRLYWYRQTLGQGPEFLTYFQNEAQLEKSRLLSDRFSAERPKGSFSTLEIQRTEQGDSAMYLCSSSFAGGELFFGEGSRLTVL.